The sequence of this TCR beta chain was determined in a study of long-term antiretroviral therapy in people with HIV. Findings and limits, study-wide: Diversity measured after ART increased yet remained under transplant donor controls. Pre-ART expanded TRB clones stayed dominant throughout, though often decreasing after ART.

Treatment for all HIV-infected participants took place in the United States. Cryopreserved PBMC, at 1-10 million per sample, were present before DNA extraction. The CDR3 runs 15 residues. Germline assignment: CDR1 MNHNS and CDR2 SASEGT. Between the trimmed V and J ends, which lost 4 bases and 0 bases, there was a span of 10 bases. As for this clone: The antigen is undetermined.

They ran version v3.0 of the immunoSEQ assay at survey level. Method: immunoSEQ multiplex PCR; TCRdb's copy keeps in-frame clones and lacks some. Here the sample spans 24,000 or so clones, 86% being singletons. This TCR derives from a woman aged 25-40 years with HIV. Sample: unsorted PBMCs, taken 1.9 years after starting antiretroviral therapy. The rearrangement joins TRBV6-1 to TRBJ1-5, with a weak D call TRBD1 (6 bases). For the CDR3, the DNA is TGTGCCAGCAGTGTCACGGGGGCTAGCAATCAGCCCCAGCATTTT. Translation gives CASSVTGASNQPQHF.